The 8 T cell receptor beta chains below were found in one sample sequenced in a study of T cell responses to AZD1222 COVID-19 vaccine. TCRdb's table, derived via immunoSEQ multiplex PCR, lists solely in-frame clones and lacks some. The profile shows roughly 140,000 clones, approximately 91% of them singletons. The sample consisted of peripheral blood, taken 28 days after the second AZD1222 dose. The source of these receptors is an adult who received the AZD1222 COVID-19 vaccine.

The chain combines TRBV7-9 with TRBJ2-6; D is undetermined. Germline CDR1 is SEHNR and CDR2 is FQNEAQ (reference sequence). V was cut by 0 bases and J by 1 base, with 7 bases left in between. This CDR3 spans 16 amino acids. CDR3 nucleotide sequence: TGTGCCAGCAGCTTAGCGCAAGGGTCTGGGGCCAACGTCCTGACTTTC. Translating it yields CASSLAQGSGANVLTF.

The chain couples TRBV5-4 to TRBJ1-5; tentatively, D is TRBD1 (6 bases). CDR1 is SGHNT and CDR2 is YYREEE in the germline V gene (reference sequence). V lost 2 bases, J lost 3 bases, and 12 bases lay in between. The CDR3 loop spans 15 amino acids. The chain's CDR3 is CASSLQGVINQPQHF. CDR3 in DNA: TGTGCCAGCAGCTTACAGGGTGTTATCAATCAGCCCCAGCATTTT.

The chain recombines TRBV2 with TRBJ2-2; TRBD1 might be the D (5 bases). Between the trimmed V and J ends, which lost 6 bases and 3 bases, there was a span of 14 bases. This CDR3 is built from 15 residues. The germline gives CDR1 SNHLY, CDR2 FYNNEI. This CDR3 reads CASSQRGLYTGELFF. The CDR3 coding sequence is TGTGCCAGCAGCCAAAGGGGTTTGTACACCGGGGAGCTGTTTTTT.

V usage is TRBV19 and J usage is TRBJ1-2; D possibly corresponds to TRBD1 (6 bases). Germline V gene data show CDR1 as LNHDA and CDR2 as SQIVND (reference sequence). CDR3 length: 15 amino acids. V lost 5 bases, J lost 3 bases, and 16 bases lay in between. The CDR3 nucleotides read TGTGCCAGTAGTCCGGAGGGGGGCCTCGACTATGGCTACACCTTC. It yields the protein CASSPEGGLDYGYTF.

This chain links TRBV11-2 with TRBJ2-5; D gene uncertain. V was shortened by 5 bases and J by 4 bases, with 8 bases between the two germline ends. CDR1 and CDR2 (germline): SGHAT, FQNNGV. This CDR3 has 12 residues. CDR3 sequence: CASSRPRETQYF. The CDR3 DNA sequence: TGTGCCAGCAGCCGGCCCAGAGAGACCCAGTACTTC.

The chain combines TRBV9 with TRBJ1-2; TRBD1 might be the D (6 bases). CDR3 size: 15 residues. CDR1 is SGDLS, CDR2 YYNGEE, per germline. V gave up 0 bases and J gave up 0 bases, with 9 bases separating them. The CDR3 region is CASSVGHRANYGYTF. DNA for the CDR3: TGTGCCAGCAGCGTAGGGCACAGGGCTAACTATGGCTACACCTTC.

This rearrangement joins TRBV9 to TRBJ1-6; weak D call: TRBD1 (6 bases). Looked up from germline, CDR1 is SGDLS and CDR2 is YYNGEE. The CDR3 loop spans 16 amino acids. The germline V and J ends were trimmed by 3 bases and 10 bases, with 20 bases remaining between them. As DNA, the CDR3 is TGTGCCAGCAGCGGCGACAGGTTGAGAGGAGGATCACCCCTCCACTTT. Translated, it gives CASSGDRLRGGSPLHF.

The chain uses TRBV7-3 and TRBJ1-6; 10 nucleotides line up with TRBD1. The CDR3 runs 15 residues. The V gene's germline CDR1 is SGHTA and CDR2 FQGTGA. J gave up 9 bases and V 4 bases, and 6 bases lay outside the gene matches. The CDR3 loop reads CASSYRDRGLSPLHF. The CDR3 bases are TGTGCCAGCAGCTACCGGGACAGGGGACTTTCACCCCTCCACTTT.